These T cell receptor beta chains were read from a single sample in a study of T cell changes during pregnancy in multiple sclerosis. This table comes from immunoSEQ multiplex PCR, and its TCRdb copy is limited to in-frame clones, with some not included. This sample has fewer than 85,000 clones, with nearly 95% found just once. The sample here was peripheral blood, taken in the second trimester of pregnancy. The receptors here all came from a female donor with multiple sclerosis, enrolled in a pregnancy study. Each CDR3 is given with its conserved first and last residue. Fields, in order: clone size, V gene, J gene, D gene, CDR3 DNA, CDR3 protein. The D gene is left open where the match is weak. Rows give clone size only sometimes, using once, few, many, or a class for an expanded clone.

-	TRBV7-9	TRBJ2-3	-	TGTGCCAGCAGCTTAGGTCAGTCCACAGATACGCAGTATTTT	CASSLGQSTDTQYF
-	TRBV10-3	TRBJ2-1	-	TGTGCCATCAGTGAGTCCGGTTACAGGGCTGAACAGTTCTTC	CAISESGYRAEQFF
-	TRBV15	TRBJ2-1	TRBD1	TGTGCCACCAGCCGACAGGGGAATAGGGAGCAGTTCTTC	CATSRQGNREQFF
-	TRBV30	TRBJ1-1	-	TGTGCCTGGAATCCACACATGAACACTGAAGCTTTCTTT	CAWNPHMNTEAFF
-	TRBV9	TRBJ1-2	TRBD1	TGTGCCAGCAGCGACACAGGGGGCGGGAGTGGCTACACCTTC	CASSDTGGGSGYTF
-	TRBV5-6	TRBJ2-7	-	TGTGCCAGCAGACTGTATGACTCTAGCACCTACGAGCAGTACTTC	CASRLYDSSTYEQYF
-	TRBV6-4	TRBJ2-3	TRBD2	TGTGCCAGCAGGCTTCCTTCTAGCGGGAGCACAGATACGCAGTATTTT	CASRLPSSGSTDTQYF
once	TRBV5-1	TRBJ2-7	TRBD1	TGCGCCAGCAGCTTGGGGACAGGTCGTACCCAGTCCTACGAGCAGTACTTC	CASSLGTGRTQSYEQYF
-	TRBV5-1	TRBJ2-7	-	TGCGCCAGCAGTTCTGATCCGGGACTGTTAACCTACGAGCAGTACTTC	CASSSDPGLLTYEQYF
-	TRBV27	TRBJ2-7	-	TGTGCCAGCAGTCCCGGGACACTGTCCTACGAGCAGTACTTC	CASSPGTLSYEQYF
-	TRBV5-1	TRBJ2-1	TRBD2	TGCGCCAGCAGCTACGATTCTAGCGGGAGGGCCCTCAATGAGCAGTTCTTC	CASSYDSSGRALNEQFF
-	TRBV7-8	TRBJ2-7	TRBD2	TGTGCCAGCAGCTTAATTGGGGCTAGCGGGCCCTACGAGCAGTACTTC	CASSLIGASGPYEQYF
-	TRBV7-9	TRBJ2-4	TRBD2	TGTGCCAGCAGCGCGGGACTAGAAAACATTCAGTACTTC	CASSAGLENIQYF
-	TRBV30	TRBJ2-5	-	TGTGCCTGGAGTCGGGGTTCCGAGGGGACCCAGTACTTC	CAWSRGSEGTQYF
-	TRBV7-9	TRBJ1-5	TRBD1	TGTGCCAGCAGCTCCGAGGACAGGGGGTTCCAGCCCCAGCATTTT	CASSSEDRGFQPQHF
-	TRBV6-5	TRBJ2-5	TRBD2	TGTGCCAGCAGAAAGACTAGCGAGACCCAGTACTTC	CASRKTSETQYF
-	TRBV11-2	TRBJ2-3	-	TGTGCCAGCAGCTCCCGTCAGGGGCGTATAGATACGCAGTATTTT	CASSSRQGRIDTQYF
-	TRBV28	TRBJ2-2	TRBD1	TGTGCCAGCACGACAGGGGCCGGGGAGCTGTTTTTT	CASTTGAGELFF
once	TRBV19	TRBJ1-4	-	TGTGCCAGTACCCCCCTGGGGGCAGGAAAAAAAAATGAAAAACTGTTTTTT	CASTPLGAGKKNEKLFF
-	TRBV2	TRBJ2-1	TRBD2	TGTGCCACCGGGGGGAGCGGGAGGGCTGACAATGAGCAGTTCTTC	CATGGSGRADNEQFF
-	TRBV27	TRBJ2-7	TRBD2	TGTGCCAGCAGCTTGCTCACTAGCGGGAAATATAGCTCCTACGAGCAGTACTTC	CASSLLTSGKYSSYEQYF
-	TRBV4-1	TRBJ2-7	TRBD2	TGCGCCAGCAGCAAGGCTACTAGCGGTAGCTCCTACGAGCAGTACTTC	CASSKATSGSSYEQYF